This TCR beta chain was sequenced in a study of long-term antiretroviral therapy in people with HIV. Regarding the study as a whole: Participants lacked recorded data on ART adherence, viral resistance or therapy changes. Blood sampling spanned 2004 to 2017, possibly under older ART regimens. Comparison with controls showed narrower CDR3 length ranges in HIV repertoires.

Details on this clone: Its matching antigen is unknown.

Trimming removed 4 bases from V and 7 bases from J; junction bases left unmatched: 10. The CDR3 has 15 residues. Per germline, CDR1 LNHDA and CDR2 SQIVND (reference sequence). Sequencing used immunoSEQ v3.0 at survey level. Clones were sequenced by immunoSEQ multiplex PCR, and TCRdb holds only the in-frame ones, with some missing. The table lists about 14,000 clones, roughly 88% of them singletons. Each sample contained about 0.85-11 million cryopreserved PBMC, thawed before DNA extraction. The sequence was obtained from a man aged 35 to 55 with HIV. The chain couples TRBV19 to TRBJ1-5; 7 nucleotides match TRBD1. The sequencing here drew on unsorted PBMCs, taken 6.2 years after starting antiretroviral therapy. The CDR3 nucleotides read TGTGCCAGTAGTACCCCGGGCAGGGGGAGGCAGCCCCAGCATTTT. Encoded protein: CASSTPGRGRQPQHF.